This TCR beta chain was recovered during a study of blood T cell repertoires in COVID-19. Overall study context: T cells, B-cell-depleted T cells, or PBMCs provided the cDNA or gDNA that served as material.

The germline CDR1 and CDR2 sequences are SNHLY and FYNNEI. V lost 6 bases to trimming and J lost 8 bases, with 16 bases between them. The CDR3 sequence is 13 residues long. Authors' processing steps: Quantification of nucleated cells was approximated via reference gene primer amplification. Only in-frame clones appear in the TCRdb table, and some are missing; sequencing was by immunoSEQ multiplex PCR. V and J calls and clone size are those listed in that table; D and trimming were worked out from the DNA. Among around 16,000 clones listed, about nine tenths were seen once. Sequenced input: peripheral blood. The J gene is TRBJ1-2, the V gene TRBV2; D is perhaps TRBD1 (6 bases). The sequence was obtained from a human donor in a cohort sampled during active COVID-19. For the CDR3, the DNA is TGTGCCAGCAGAACTGGGGGCGAGGGCGGCTACACCTTC. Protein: CASRTGGEGGYTF.